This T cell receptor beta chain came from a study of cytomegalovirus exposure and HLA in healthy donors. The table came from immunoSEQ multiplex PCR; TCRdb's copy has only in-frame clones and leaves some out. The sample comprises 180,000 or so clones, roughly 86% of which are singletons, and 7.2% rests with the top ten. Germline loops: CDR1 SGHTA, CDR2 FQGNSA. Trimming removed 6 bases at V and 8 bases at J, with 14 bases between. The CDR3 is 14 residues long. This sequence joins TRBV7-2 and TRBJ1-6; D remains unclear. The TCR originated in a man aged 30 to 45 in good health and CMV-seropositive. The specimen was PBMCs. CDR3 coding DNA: TGTGCCAGCAGAACCGGGGATCCCCATTCACCCCTCCACTTT. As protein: CASRTGDPHSPLHF. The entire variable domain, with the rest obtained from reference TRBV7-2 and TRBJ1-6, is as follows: GAGVSQSPSNKVTEKGKDVELRCDPISGHTALYWYRQSLGQGLEFLIYFQGNSAPDKSGLPSDRFSAERTGGSVSTLTIQRTQQEDSAVYLCASRTGDPHSPLHFGNGTRLTVT.